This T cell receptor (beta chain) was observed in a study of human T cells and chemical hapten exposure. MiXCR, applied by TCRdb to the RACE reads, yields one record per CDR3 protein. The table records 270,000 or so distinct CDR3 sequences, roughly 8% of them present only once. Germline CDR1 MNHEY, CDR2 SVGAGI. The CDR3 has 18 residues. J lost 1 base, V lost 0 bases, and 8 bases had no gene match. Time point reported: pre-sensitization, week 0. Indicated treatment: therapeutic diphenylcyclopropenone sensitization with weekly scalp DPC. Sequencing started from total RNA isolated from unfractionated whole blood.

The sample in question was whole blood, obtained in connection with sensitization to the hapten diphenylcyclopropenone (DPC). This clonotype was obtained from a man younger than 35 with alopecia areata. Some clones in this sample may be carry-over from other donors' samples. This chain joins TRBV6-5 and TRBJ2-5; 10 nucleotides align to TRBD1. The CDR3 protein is CASSYSGSGQGIQETQYF. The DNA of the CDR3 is TGTGCCAGCAGTTACTCAGGATCGGGACAGGGGATCCAAGAGACCCAGTACTTC.